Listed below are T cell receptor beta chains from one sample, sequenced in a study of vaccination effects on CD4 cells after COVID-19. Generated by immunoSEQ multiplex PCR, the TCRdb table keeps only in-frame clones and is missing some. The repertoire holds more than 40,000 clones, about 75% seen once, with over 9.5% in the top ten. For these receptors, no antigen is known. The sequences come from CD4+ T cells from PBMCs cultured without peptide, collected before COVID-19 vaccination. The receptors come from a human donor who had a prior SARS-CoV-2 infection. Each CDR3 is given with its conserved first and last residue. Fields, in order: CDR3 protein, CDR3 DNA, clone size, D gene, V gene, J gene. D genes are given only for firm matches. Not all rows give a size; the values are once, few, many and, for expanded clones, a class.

CATIPIISGRATDTQYF	TGTGCCACCATACCCATCATTAGCGGGAGGGCCACGGATACGCAGTATTTT	.	TRBD2	TRBV24-1	TRBJ2-3
CSVGSRGTQYF	TGCAGCGTTGGTTCCCGAGGTACGCAGTATTTT	once	.	TRBV29-1	TRBJ2-3
CASSTPGGPYTGELFF	TGTGCCAGCAGCACGCCAGGGGGCCCCTACACCGGGGAGCTGTTTTTT	.	.	TRBV21-1	TRBJ2-2
CASSILRAYEQYF	TGTGCCAGTAGTATTTTGAGAGCTTACGAGCAGTACTTC	.	.	TRBV19	TRBJ2-7
CASSVVTSGSGPDTQYF	TGTGCCAGCAGCGTAGTCACTAGCGGGAGCGGTCCAGATACGCAGTATTTT	.	TRBD2	TRBV9	TRBJ2-3
CASSLAGSSYEQYF	TGCGCCAGCAGCTTGGCGGGCTCCTCCTACGAGCAGTACTTC	.	.	TRBV5-1	TRBJ2-7
CASSLRQGADTQYF	TGTGCCAGCAGCTTAAGACAGGGAGCAGATACGCAGTATTTT	.	TRBD1	TRBV5-8	TRBJ2-3
CAWNRDRGNEQFF	TGTGCCTGGAACCGGGACAGGGGCAATGAGCAGTTCTTC	.	TRBD1	TRBV30	TRBJ2-1
CASSLYNEQFF	TGTGCCAGCAGCCTATACAATGAGCAGTTCTTC	.	.	TRBV2	TRBJ2-1
CASSSRPGTGVSPLHF	TGTGCCAGCAGTTCCCGCCCCGGGACAGGGGTGTCACCCCTCCACTTT	.	TRBD1	TRBV6-5	TRBJ1-6
CANTAGGQNQPQHF	TGTGCCAATACGGCTGGGGGGCAGAATCAGCCCCAGCATTTT	once	.	TRBV7-3	TRBJ1-5
CASSPGGESPLHF	TGTGCCAGCTCACCAGGGGGCGAGTCACCCCTCCACTTT	.	.	TRBV18	TRBJ1-6
CASSSDANTGELFF	TGTGCCAGCAGCTCGGACGCGAACACCGGGGAGCTGTTTTTT	once	.	TRBV7-2	TRBJ2-2
CASSLPGGGYGYTF	TGTGCCAGCAGCTTGCCCGGGGGAGGCTATGGCTACACCTTC	.	.	TRBV5-6	TRBJ1-2
CASSLWGGIDSTGELFF	TGTGCCAGCAGCCTTTGGGGTGGAATCGACAGCACCGGGGAGCTGTTTTTT	.	.	TRBV4-2	TRBJ2-2
CASRYTAPSFF	TGTGCCAGCAGATACACGGCGCCATCCTTCTTT	.	.	TRBV2	TRBJ1-1
CASSQTGGNSPLHF	TGTGCCAGCAGCCAGACAGGGGGAAATTCACCCCTCCACTTT	few	TRBD1	TRBV3-1/TRBV3-2	TRBJ1-6
CAISEEQDYGYTF	TGTGCCATCAGTGAAGAGCAGGACTATGGCTACACCTTC	.	.	TRBV10-3	TRBJ1-2
CSVDRGSTDTQYF	TGCAGCGTTGATAGGGGAAGCACAGATACGCAGTATTTT	few	.	TRBV29-1	TRBJ2-3
CATSRQVMNTEAFF	TGTGCCACCAGCAGACAGGTTATGAACACTGAAGCTTTCTTT	.	.	TRBV15	TRBJ1-1
CASSEDGGPAFF	TGTGCCAGCAGCGAAGACGGGGGCCCGGCTTTCTTT	.	.	TRBV13	TRBJ1-1
CASSRGTGTEYNEQFF	TGCGCCAGCAGCCGTGGGACCGGGACAGAGTACAATGAGCAGTTCTTC	once	TRBD1	TRBV4-3	TRBJ2-1